What follows are 16 T cell receptor beta chains derived from one specimen sequenced in a study of T cells in Graves' hyperthyroidism and ophthalmopathy. The CDR3 regions of TCR beta were amplified from RNA transcripts. The HTBI set primed first-round TCR CDR3 RT-PCR. TCRdb fed the multiplex PCR reads into MiXCR, producing one record per CDR3 protein. This sample has 150,000 to 200,000 distinct CDR3 sequences, with roughly 10% found just once. Sequenced sample: blood. These receptors all stem from a woman between 18 and 29 years old with Graves' hyperthyroidism that later progressed to Graves' ophthalmopathy.

About this clonotype: Possible read error: a much larger clone is one base away. The chain carries TRBV20-1 and TRBJ2-3; 7 bases align to TRBD2. Unmatched junction bases numbered 10, after V lost 0 bases and J lost 10 bases. The CDR3 loop spans 14 amino acids. Germline CDR1 DFQATT, CDR2 SNEGSKA (reference sequence). The CDR3 sequence is CSARDLRLADAQYF. CDR3 sequence (DNA): TGCAGTGCTAGAGACTTACGACTAGCTGATGCGCAGTATTTT.

Comments on this clonotype: A junction end diverges from the germline sequence, so it may reflect a read error. The gene calls are TRBV7-9 and TRBJ1-3, with unresolved D. There are 16 residues in the CDR3. The germline gives CDR1 SEHNR, CDR2 FQNEAQ (reference sequence). This CDR3 reads CASSTRVRNSGNAIYF. The CDR3 nucleotides are TGTGCCAGCAGCACCCGGGTCAGAAACTCTGGAAACGCCATATATTTT.

Ten or more counts support this clonotype. CDR3 residues: CAWYLGRPASRGYTF. The DNA of the CDR3 is TGTGCCTGGTACCTCGGACGGCCGGCCAGCCGTGGCTACACCTTC. The gene calls are TRBV30 and TRBJ1-2; unclear D gene. The ends were cut back, 5 bases at V and 7 bases at J, with 23 bases in the middle. There are 15 residues in the CDR3. Germline V gene sequence: CDR1 GTSNPN, CDR2 SVGIG (reference sequence). Using reference TRBV30 and TRBJ1-2 for the parts outside the CDR3, the full variable domain is SQTIHQWPATLVQPVGSPLSLECTVEGTSNPNLYWYRQAAGRGLQLLFYSVGIGQISSEVPQNLSASRPQDRQFILSSKKLLLSDSGFYLCAWYLGRPASRGYTFGSGTRLTVV.

The table lists this clonotype with many counts. The V call is TRBV6-1, the J call TRBJ2-3; D unclear. This CDR3 spans 13 amino acids. Trimming removed 5 bases at V and 0 bases at J, with 6 bases between. From germline, CDR1 is MNHNS and CDR2 SASEGT. In DNA form, the CDR3 reads TGTGCCAGCAGTTCCACTAGCACAGATACGCAGTATTTT. Translation: CASSSTSTDTQYF.

CDR3 coding DNA: TGCGCCAGCAGCCAGGACCGGGCCCTGAACACTGAAGCTTTCTTT. Translating it yields CASSQDRALNTEAFF. This rearrangement joins TRBV4-1 to TRBJ1-1, with D unclear. Germline CDR1 reads MGHRA; CDR2 reads YSYEKL. This CDR3 region has 15 residues. Between the trimmed V and J ends, which lost 3 bases and 0 bases, there was a span of 11 bases.

This clonotype appeared many times. V gene TRBV5-5 combines with J gene TRBJ2-5; tentative D call: TRBD2 (6 bases). CDR1 is SGHKS, CDR2 YYEKEE, per germline (reference sequence). V was trimmed by 0 bases and J by 5 bases, leaving 11 bases between them. The CDR3 has 14 residues. This CDR3 is CASSLVSGRETQYF. The CDR3 nucleotides read TGTGCCAGCAGCTTGGTATCAGGGAGGGAGACCCAGTACTTC.

Only a few counts were recorded for this clonotype. This chain joins TRBV19 and TRBJ1-5, with D maybe TRBD1 (5 bases). This CDR3 is built from 16 residues. Germline lookup yields CDR1 LNHDA and CDR2 SQIVND (reference sequence). The V end lost 11 bases, the J end lost 0 bases, and 20 bases lay between the germline ends. As DNA, the CDR3 is TGTGCCGTCGGGGACCGCCTAACTTATAGCAATCAGCCCCAGCATTTT. It is translated as CAVGDRLTYSNQPQHF.

This clonotype was seen repeatedly, ten times or more. This sequence joins TRBV7-8 and TRBJ1-3; 12 nucleotides agree with TRBD1. J was trimmed by 0 bases and V by 5 bases; bases with no gene match: 17. Germline-derived CDR1 and CDR2 are SGHVS and FQNEAQ. CDR3 length: 21 amino acids. CDR3 nucleotide sequence: TGTGCCAGCAGCCCACAGGGTTACGGGACAGGGGGCTATTACTCTGGAAACACCATATATTTT. This translates into CASSPQGYGTGGYYSGNTIYF.

In this sample, this clonotype turned up many times. V usage is TRBV12-3 or TRBV12-4 and J usage is TRBJ2-7; tentative D call: TRBD2 (6 bases). V gave up 8 bases and J gave up 3 bases, with 20 bases separating them. The CDR3 is 15 residues long. In DNA form, the CDR3 reads TGTGCCAGCCAGTTAGTTCGGCAGGGAGGCTACGAGCAGTACTTC. This codes for CASQLVRQGGYEQYF.

This clonotype came up many times. J is TRBJ2-2 and V is TRBV5-1; D is unresolved. This CDR3 region has 14 residues. The V end lost 1 base, the J end lost 1 base, and 5 bases lay between the germline ends. Germline assignment: CDR1 SGHRS and CDR2 YFSETQ. The CDR3 DNA reads as TGCGCCAGCAGCTTGTGGGGGAACACCGGGGAGCTGTTTTTT. Protein: CASSLWGNTGELFF.

In its sample, this clonotype was seen many times. The rearrangement joins TRBV11-2 to TRBJ2-1; 8 bases map to TRBD2. Per the germline V gene, CDR1 is SGHAT and CDR2 is FQNNGV. Trimming removed 5 bases from V and 5 bases from J; junction bases left unmatched: 8. The length of the CDR3 is 15 residues. DNA for the CDR3: TGTGCCAGCAGCCTCCGACTAGCGCCCAACAATGAGCAGTTCTTC. It yields the protein CASSLRLAPNNEQFF. The full variable domain, in which reference TRBV11-2 and TRBJ2-1 provide the parts outside the CDR3, is EAGVAQSPRYKIIEKRQSVAFWCNPISGHATLYWYQQILGQGPKLLIQFQNNGVVDDSQLPKDRFSAERLKGVDSTLKIQPAKLEDSAVYLCASSLRLAPNNEQFFGPGTRLTVL.

This clonotype appeared many times. The chain recombines TRBV20-1 with TRBJ1-5, with D unresolved. Germline CDR1 is DFQATT and CDR2 is SNEGSKA (reference sequence). Deletions cut 3 bases from V and 4 bases from J, with 7 bases between. The CDR3 length is 12 residues. The CDR3: CSARLENQPQHF. The CDR3 region has the DNA TGCAGTGCTAGGTTGGAGAATCAGCCCCAGCATTTT.

This clonotype came up many times. This chain joins TRBV2 and TRBJ2-3; 10 nucleotides line up with TRBD2. CDR1 is SNHLY and CDR2 is FYNNEI in the germline V gene. Trimming at V came to 8 bases and at J to 3 bases, leaving 5 bases not matched to a gene. The CDR3 runs to 14 residues. The CDR3 loop reads CASRPGLATDTQYF. Written as DNA, the CDR3 is TGTGCCAGCCGCCCGGGACTAGCGACAGATACGCAGTATTTT.

This clonotype was found many times. V usage is TRBV7-9 and J usage is TRBJ1-1; maybe TRBD1 (5 bases). This CDR3 spans 13 amino acids. V was trimmed by 1 base and J by 3 bases, leaving 6 bases between them. Germline V gene sequence: CDR1 SEHNR, CDR2 FQNEAQ (reference sequence). Written as DNA, the CDR3 is TGTGCCAGCAGCTTAGAGGGGCACACTGAAGCTTTCTTT. Translation: CASSLEGHTEAFF.

The V and J genes are TRBV7-9 and TRBJ1-3; D is unclear. V lost 5 bases, J lost 2 bases, and 13 bases lay in between. The germline V gene has CDR1 SEHNR and CDR2 FQNEAQ (reference sequence). The CDR3 sequence is 15 residues long. This chain's CDR3 is CASSPRGRTGNTIYF. CDR3 bases: TGTGCCAGCAGCCCACGAGGGAGGACTGGAAACACCATATATTTT.

Many counts were recorded for this clonotype. The chain links TRBV15 to TRBJ2-7; 10 bases line up with TRBD1. Trimming at V came to 0 bases and at J to 4 bases, leaving 3 bases not matched to a gene. Germline loops: CDR1 LNHNV, CDR2 YYDKDF (reference sequence). CDR3 length: 15 amino acids. CDR3 DNA sequence: TGTGCCACCAGCAGAGAGGGACAGGGGCGATACGAGCAGTACTTC. As protein: CATSREGQGRYEQYF.